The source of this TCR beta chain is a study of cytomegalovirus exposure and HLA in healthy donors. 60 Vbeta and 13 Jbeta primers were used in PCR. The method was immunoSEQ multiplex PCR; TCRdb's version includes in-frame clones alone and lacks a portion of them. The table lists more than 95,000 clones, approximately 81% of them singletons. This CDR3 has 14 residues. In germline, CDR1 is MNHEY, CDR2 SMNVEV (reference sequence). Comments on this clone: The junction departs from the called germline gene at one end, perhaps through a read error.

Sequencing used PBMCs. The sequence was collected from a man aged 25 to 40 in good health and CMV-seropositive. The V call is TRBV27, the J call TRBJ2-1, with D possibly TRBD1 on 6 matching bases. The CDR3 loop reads CASTLGDTNNGQFF. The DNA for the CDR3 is TGTGCCAGCACTTTAGGGGACACAAACAATGGGCAGTTCTTC.